These T cell receptor beta chains were read from a single sample in a study of shared clonotypes between healthy human individuals. Measured with immunoSEQ multiplex PCR; TCRdb has only the in-frame clones, and not every one. The table records fewer than 650,000 clones, roughly four fifths of them present only once. Material for sequencing was PBMCs. These receptors all come from a woman aged 40 to 49 in good health. Some clones in this sample may be carry-over from other donors' samples. The CDR3 runs from the conserved cysteine through the conserved F or W. D genes are given only for firm matches. Only some rows state a clone size, as once, few, many or a class for expanded clones.

CDR3nt: TGTGCCAGCAGCGTGACAGGGGGCGGAGAGACCCAGTACTTC
CDR3aa: CASSVTGGGETQYF
j_gene: TRBJ2-5
d_gene: TRBD1
abundance: NA
v_gene: TRBV9

CDR3nt: TGTGCCAGCAGTTTCCGGGGCTCGAGCTACAACTACAATGAGCAGTTCTTC
CDR3aa: CASSFRGSSYNYNEQFF
j_gene: TRBJ2-1
d_gene: NA
abundance: NA
v_gene: TRBV27

CDR3nt: TGTGCCAGCAGTTCCGACCGGAGCTCCTACAATGAGCAGTTCTTC
CDR3aa: CASSSDRSSYNEQFF
j_gene: TRBJ2-1
d_gene: NA
abundance: NA
v_gene: TRBV27

CDR3nt: TGTGCCATCAGTGAGGACCGGGGGGCCAATCAGCCCCAGCATTTT
CDR3aa: CAISEDRGANQPQHF
j_gene: TRBJ1-5
d_gene: NA
abundance: NA
v_gene: TRBV10-3

CDR3nt: TGTGCCAGCAGCTTAGTAGGGACGCCCTACGAGCAGTACTTC
CDR3aa: CASSLVGTPYEQYF
j_gene: TRBJ2-7
d_gene: NA
abundance: once
v_gene: TRBV7-9

CDR3nt: TGTGCCAGTTGGGGGGTTCAATCCTACGAGCAGTACTTC
CDR3aa: CASWGVQSYEQYF
j_gene: TRBJ2-7
d_gene: NA
abundance: NA
v_gene: TRBV28

CDR3nt: TGCGCCAGCAGCATCTCTGGGACAGGGAACTACGAGCAGTACTTC
CDR3aa: CASSISGTGNYEQYF
j_gene: TRBJ2-7
d_gene: TRBD1
abundance: NA
v_gene: TRBV5-1

CDR3nt: TGTGCCAGCTCACCTGATTGGGCGGCCCCGAACACCGGGGAGCTGTTTTTT
CDR3aa: CASSPDWAAPNTGELFF
j_gene: TRBJ2-2
d_gene: NA
abundance: NA
v_gene: TRBV18

CDR3nt: TGCAGCGTTGAAGATAGCCAGGATCCGGGACTAGCGAGCGATGAGCAGTTCTTC
CDR3aa: CSVEDSQDPGLASDEQFF
j_gene: TRBJ2-1
d_gene: TRBD2
abundance: NA
v_gene: TRBV29-1

CDR3nt: TGTGCCAGCTCACCGACAGGGGCAGATACGCAGTATTTT
CDR3aa: CASSPTGADTQYF
j_gene: TRBJ2-3
d_gene: TRBD1
abundance: NA
v_gene: TRBV18

CDR3nt: TGTGCCAGCAGTTCGGGGACAGGGGGCCAGTACGAGCAGTACTTC
CDR3aa: CASSSGTGGQYEQYF
j_gene: TRBJ2-7
d_gene: TRBD1
abundance: NA
v_gene: TRBV28

CDR3nt: TGCAGCGTTGAAACCGCGGCAGATACGCAGTATTTT
CDR3aa: CSVETAADTQYF
j_gene: TRBJ2-3
d_gene: NA
abundance: once
v_gene: TRBV29-1

CDR3nt: TGTGCCACCAGCAGAGGGTTGGGAAGCAATCAGCCCCAGCATTTT
CDR3aa: CATSRGLGSNQPQHF
j_gene: TRBJ1-5
d_gene: NA
abundance: NA
v_gene: TRBV15

CDR3nt: TGTGCCAGTAGTATGGCACTAGCGGGAGGAGGGAATGAGCAGTTCTTC
CDR3aa: CASSMALAGGGNEQFF
j_gene: TRBJ2-1
d_gene: TRBD2
abundance: NA
v_gene: TRBV19

CDR3nt: TGTGCCAGCAACAGATTACTAGCGGGAGGGGCAGATACGCAGTATTTT
CDR3aa: CASNRLLAGGADTQYF
j_gene: TRBJ2-3
d_gene: TRBD2
abundance: NA
v_gene: TRBV7-2

CDR3nt: TGTGCCAGCAGCTTGGTAGGGAACTCCTACAATGAGCAGTTCTTC
CDR3aa: CASSLVGNSYNEQFF
j_gene: TRBJ2-1
d_gene: NA
abundance: NA
v_gene: TRBV5-6

CDR3nt: TGTGCCAGCAGCGTAGGTACAACAGGGGGTTTCCACTTC
CDR3aa: CASSVGTTGGFHF
j_gene: TRBJ1-2
d_gene: TRBD1
abundance: NA
v_gene: TRBV9

CDR3nt: TGTGCCAGCTCACCTCAGGGGATTTACACCGGGGAGCTGTTTTTT
CDR3aa: CASSPQGIYTGELFF
j_gene: TRBJ2-2
d_gene: NA
abundance: many
v_gene: TRBV18

CDR3nt: TGTGCCAGCAGTCGAGGGGGTGCCTCTGGAAACACCATATATTTT
CDR3aa: CASSRGGASGNTIYF
j_gene: TRBJ1-3
d_gene: NA
abundance: few
v_gene: TRBV28

CDR3nt: TGTGCCAGCAGCTTAGGGCTGGGGTTGACGAATGAGCAGTTCTTC
CDR3aa: CASSLGLGLTNEQFF
j_gene: TRBJ2-1
d_gene: NA
abundance: NA
v_gene: TRBV7-2

CDR3nt: TGTGCCAGCATAACCCGGGACAGAGATTATGGCTACACCTTC
CDR3aa: CASITRDRDYGYTF
j_gene: TRBJ1-2
d_gene: TRBD1
abundance: NA
v_gene: TRBV5-6

CDR3nt: TGTGCCAGCAGCTTGGGGCCCGGGGAGCTGTTTTTT
CDR3aa: CASSLGPGELFF
j_gene: TRBJ2-2
d_gene: NA
abundance: NA
v_gene: TRBV5-5

CDR3nt: TGTGCCAGCAGCTTGGGGAGTGGAGAGACCCAGTACTTC
CDR3aa: CASSLGSGETQYF
j_gene: TRBJ2-5
d_gene: NA
abundance: many
v_gene: TRBV5-6

CDR3nt: TGTGCCAGCAGGGACCTCCTACGGGACGAGCAGTACTTC
CDR3aa: CASRDLLRDEQYF
j_gene: TRBJ2-7
d_gene: NA
abundance: NA
v_gene: TRBV27

CDR3nt: TGTGCCAGCAGCTTGGAGGCGGGAGGGAGTGCAGATACGCAGTATTTT
CDR3aa: CASSLEAGGSADTQYF
j_gene: TRBJ2-3
d_gene: TRBD2
abundance: NA
v_gene: TRBV5-4

CDR3nt: TGCGCCAGCAGCCACCCGGGACTAGCGGCGAACACCGGGGAGCTGTTTTTT
CDR3aa: CASSHPGLAANTGELFF
j_gene: TRBJ2-2
d_gene: TRBD2
abundance: NA
v_gene: TRBV4-1

CDR3nt: TGTGCCAGCAGTGAAGCAGGGGATTTTACTGAAGCTTTCTTT
CDR3aa: CASSEAGDFTEAFF
j_gene: TRBJ1-1
d_gene: NA
abundance: NA
v_gene: TRBV2

CDR3nt: TGTGCCTGGAGTGTAGACGCAAGATACAATGAGCAGTTCTTC
CDR3aa: CAWSVDARYNEQFF
j_gene: TRBJ2-1
d_gene: NA
abundance: NA
v_gene: TRBV30